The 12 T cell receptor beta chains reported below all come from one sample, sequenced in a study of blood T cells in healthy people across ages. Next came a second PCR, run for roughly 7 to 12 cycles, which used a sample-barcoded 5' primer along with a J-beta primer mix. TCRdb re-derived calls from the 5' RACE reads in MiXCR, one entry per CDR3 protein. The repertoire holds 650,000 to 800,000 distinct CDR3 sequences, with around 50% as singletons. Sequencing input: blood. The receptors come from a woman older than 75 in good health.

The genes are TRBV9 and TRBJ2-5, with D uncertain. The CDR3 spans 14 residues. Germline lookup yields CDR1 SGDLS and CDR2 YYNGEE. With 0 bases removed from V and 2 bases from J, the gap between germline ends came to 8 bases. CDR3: CASSVAQPQETQYF. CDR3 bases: TGTGCCAGCAGCGTAGCACAGCCACAAGAGACCCAGTACTTC.

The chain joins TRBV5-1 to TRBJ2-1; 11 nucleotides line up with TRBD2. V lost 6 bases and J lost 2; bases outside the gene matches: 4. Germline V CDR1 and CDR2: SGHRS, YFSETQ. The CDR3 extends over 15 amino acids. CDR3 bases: TGCGCCAGCACCGGGACTAGCGGAACCTACAATGAGCAGTTCTTC. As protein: CASTGTSGTYNEQFF. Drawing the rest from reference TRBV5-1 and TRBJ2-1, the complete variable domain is KAGVTQTPRYLIKTRGQQVTLSCSPISGHRSVSWYQQTPGQGLQFLFEYFSETQRNKGNFPGRFSGRQFSNSRSEMNVSTLELGDSALYLCASTGTSGTYNEQFFGPGTRLTVL.

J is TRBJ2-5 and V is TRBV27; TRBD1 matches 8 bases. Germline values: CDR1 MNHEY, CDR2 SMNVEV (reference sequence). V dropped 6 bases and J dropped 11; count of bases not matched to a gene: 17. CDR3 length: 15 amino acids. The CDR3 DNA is TGTGCCAGCAGCCCCGATACAGGGGGATTCAATGAGCAGTACTTC. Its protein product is CASSPDTGGFNEQYF.

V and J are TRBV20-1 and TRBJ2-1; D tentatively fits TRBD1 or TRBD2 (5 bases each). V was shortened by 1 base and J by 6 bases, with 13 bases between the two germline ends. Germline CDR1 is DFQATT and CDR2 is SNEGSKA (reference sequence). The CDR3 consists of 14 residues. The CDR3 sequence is CSARVGPPLNEQFF. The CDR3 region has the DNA TGCAGTGCTAGAGTGGGACCCCCTCTCAATGAGCAGTTCTTC.

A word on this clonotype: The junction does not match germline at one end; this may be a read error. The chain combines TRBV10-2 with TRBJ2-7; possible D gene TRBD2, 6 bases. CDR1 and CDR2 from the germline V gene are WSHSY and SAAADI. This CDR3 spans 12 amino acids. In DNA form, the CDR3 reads TGCGCCGGCAGTGGGGCGGGATTCGAGCAGTACTTC. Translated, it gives CAGSGAGFEQYF.

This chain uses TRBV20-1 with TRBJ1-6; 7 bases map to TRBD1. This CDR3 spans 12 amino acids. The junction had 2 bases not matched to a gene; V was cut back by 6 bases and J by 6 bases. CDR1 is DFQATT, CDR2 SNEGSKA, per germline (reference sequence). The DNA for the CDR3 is TGCAGTGCAGCAGGGGGTAATTCACCCCTCCACTTT. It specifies CSAAGGNSPLHF.

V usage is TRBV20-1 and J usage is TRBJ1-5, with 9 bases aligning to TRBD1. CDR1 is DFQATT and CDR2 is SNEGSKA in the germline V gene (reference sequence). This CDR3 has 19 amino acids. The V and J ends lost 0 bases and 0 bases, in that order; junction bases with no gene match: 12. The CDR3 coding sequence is TGCAGTGCTAGAGATTCCCGGACAGGGGCCGGTACTAGCAATCAGCCCCAGCATTTT. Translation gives CSARDSRTGAGTSNQPQHF.

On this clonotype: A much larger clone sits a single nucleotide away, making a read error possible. The CDR3 nucleotides read TGCAGCGTTGAAGACGGGACAACGGGGTACAATGAGCAGTTCTTC. This translates into CSVEDGTTGYNEQFF. This sequence joins TRBV29-1 and TRBJ2-1, with D maybe TRBD1 (6 bases). Germline V gene lookup returns CDR1 SQVTM and CDR2 ANQGSEA. The CDR3 contains 15 residues. The ends were cut back, 0 bases at V and 4 bases at J, with 13 bases in the middle.

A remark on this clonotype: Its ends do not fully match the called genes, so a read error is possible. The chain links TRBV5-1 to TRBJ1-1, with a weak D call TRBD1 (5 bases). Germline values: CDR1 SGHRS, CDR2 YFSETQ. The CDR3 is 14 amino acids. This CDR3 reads CVSSLVQGKGEAFF. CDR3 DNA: TGCGTCAGCAGCTTGGTGCAGGGCAAAGGTGAAGCTTTCTTT.

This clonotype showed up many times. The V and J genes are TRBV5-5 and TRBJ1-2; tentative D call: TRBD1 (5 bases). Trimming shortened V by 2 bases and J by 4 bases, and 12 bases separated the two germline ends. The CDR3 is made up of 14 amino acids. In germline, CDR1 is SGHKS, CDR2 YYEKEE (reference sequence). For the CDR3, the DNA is TGTGCCAGCAGCTTTGGTGGGGCGGGCTATGGCTACACCTTC. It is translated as CASSFGGAGYGYTF.

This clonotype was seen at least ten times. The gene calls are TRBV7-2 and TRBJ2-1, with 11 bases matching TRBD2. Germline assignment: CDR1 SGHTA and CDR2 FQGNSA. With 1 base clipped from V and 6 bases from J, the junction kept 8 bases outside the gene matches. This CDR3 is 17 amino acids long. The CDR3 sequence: CASSLDLRTSGPNEQFF. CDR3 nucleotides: TGTGCCAGCAGCTTAGACCTCCGGACTAGCGGGCCCAATGAGCAGTTCTTC.

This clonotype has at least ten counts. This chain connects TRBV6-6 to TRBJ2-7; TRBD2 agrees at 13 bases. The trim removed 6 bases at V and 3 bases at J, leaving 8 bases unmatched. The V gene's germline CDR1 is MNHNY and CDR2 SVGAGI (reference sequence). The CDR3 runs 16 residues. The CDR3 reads CASSPTGTSGNYEQYF. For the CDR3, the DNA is TGTGCCAGCAGCCCGACCGGGACTAGCGGGAACTACGAGCAGTACTTC.